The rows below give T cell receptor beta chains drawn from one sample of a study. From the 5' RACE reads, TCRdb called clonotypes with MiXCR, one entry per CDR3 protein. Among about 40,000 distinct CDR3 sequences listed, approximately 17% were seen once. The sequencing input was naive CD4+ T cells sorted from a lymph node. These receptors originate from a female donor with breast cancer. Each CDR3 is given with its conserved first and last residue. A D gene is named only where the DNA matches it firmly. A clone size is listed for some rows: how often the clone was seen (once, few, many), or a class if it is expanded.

DNA: TGTGCCAGCAGTGACAGGGCTGAAGCTTTCTTT; CDR3: CASSDRAEAFF; V: TRBV25-1; D: NA; size: NA; J: TRBJ1-1
DNA: TGTGCCATCAGTGCCACCACGACAGGGGGCGACGCTTTACCGCAGTTCTTC; CDR3: CAISATTTGGDALPQFF; V: TRBV28; D: TRBD1; size: NA; J: TRBJ2-1
DNA: TGTGCCAGCAGCTTTCATTCCGCCGGGGTAGCAGATACGCAGTATTTT; CDR3: CASSFHSAGVADTQYF; V: TRBV7-2; D: NA; size: many; J: TRBJ2-3
DNA: TGTGCCAGCAGCTTATTGGGGACTAGACAAGAGACCCAGTACTTC; CDR3: CASSLLGTRQETQYF; V: TRBV7-2; D: TRBD2; size: NA; J: TRBJ2-5
DNA: TGTGCCAGCAGTGAGGGCAGGGCCTACGAGCAGTACTTC; CDR3: CASSEGRAYEQYF; V: TRBV6-1; D: NA; size: few; J: TRBJ2-7
DNA: TGCAGTGCTAGCGGGCGAGGGGGGCATGAGCAGTTCTTC; CDR3: CSASGRGGHEQFF; V: TRBV20-1; D: NA; size: NA; J: TRBJ2-1
DNA: TGTGCCATCAGTGACCCAGGGACCGCTATATCTGGGGCCAACGTCCTGACTTTC; CDR3: CAISDPGTAISGANVLTF; V: TRBV10-3; D: NA; size: many; J: TRBJ2-6
DNA: TGTGCCAGCAGTTTAGGGACAGGGGGTTATGGCTACACCTTC; CDR3: CASSLGTGGYGYTF; V: TRBV28; D: TRBD1; size: few; J: TRBJ1-2
DNA: TGTGCCAGCAGCGCCGGGGGTGGACTTTCTTACGAGCAGTACTTC; CDR3: CASSAGGGLSYEQYF; V: TRBV9; D: NA; size: NA; J: TRBJ2-7
DNA: TGTGCCAGCAGCCGGAGGACAGGGGACAACATTCAGTACTTC; CDR3: CASSRRTGDNIQYF; V: TRBV7-9; D: TRBD1; size: many; J: TRBJ2-4
DNA: TGCAGCGTTGAAGAATTAAGGGGCACTGAAGCTTTCTTT; CDR3: CSVEELRGTEAFF; V: TRBV29-1; D: NA; size: many; J: TRBJ1-1
DNA: TGCAGCGTTGAAGGTGTATGGGGGGCACTCAACAATGAGCAGTTCTTC; CDR3: CSVEGVWGALNNEQFF; V: TRBV29-1; D: NA; size: few; J: TRBJ2-1
DNA: TGTGCCAGCAGCTTAGGTGGGACCGGTAACTATGGCTACACCTTC; CDR3: CASSLGGTGNYGYTF; V: TRBV7-2; D: NA; size: few; J: TRBJ1-2
DNA: TGTGCCAGCAGCCCCGTGACCAGTCGCGCTTCGTACAATGAGCAGTTCTTC; CDR3: CASSPVTSRASYNEQFF; V: TRBV9; D: NA; size: NA; J: TRBJ2-1
DNA: TGTGCCAGCAGCGTAGTTGAGGCGACCGGGGAGCTGTTTTTT; CDR3: CASSVVEATGELFF; V: TRBV9; D: NA; size: NA; J: TRBJ2-2
DNA: TGTGCCAGCTCACCTGGGGGTGGGGGCCCCTACGAGCAGTACTTC; CDR3: CASSPGGGGPYEQYF; V: TRBV18; D: NA; size: few; J: TRBJ2-7
DNA: TGTGCCAGCAGCTTATTCGGGGGCAATGAAGCTTTCTTT; CDR3: CASSLFGGNEAFF; V: TRBV7-9; D: NA; size: many; J: TRBJ1-1
DNA: TGTGCCAGCAGTTCCCTAGCGGGAGGTTATGAGCAGTTCTTC; CDR3: CASSSLAGGYEQFF; V: TRBV28; D: TRBD2; size: few; J: TRBJ2-1
DNA: TGTGCCAGCAGTTACACCATTCAGGGGGCGCGCACTGAAGCTTTCTTT; CDR3: CASSYTIQGARTEAFF; V: TRBV6-1; D: TRBD1; size: many; J: TRBJ1-1
DNA: TGTGCCAGCAGCCAGGGGACTAGCGGGAGAGAGACCCAGTACTTC; CDR3: CASSQGTSGRETQYF; V: TRBV9; D: TRBD2; size: few; J: TRBJ2-5
DNA: TGTGCCAGCAGTTACTCGACGGTAACTATGAACACTGAAGCTTTCTTT; CDR3: CASSYSTVTMNTEAFF; V: TRBV6-5; D: NA; size: many; J: TRBJ1-1
DNA: TGTGCCAGCAGCTTAAAAGGCGGGCAAGAGACCCAGTACTTC; CDR3: CASSLKGGQETQYF; V: TRBV7-9; D: NA; size: few; J: TRBJ2-5
DNA: TGTGCCAGCAGCTTAGCCGGTCTCAATCAGCCCCAGCATTTT; CDR3: CASSLAGLNQPQHF; V: TRBV7-8; D: NA; size: few; J: TRBJ1-5
DNA: TGCGCCAGCAGTAGTCACATTACGACCCCAAAAGCTTTCTTT; CDR3: CASSSHITTPKAFF; V: TRBV4-1; D: NA; size: NA; J: TRBJ1-1
DNA: TGTGCCAGCAGCTCCCGCCGACTAGCGGGAGACCCTAATGAGCAGTTCTTC; CDR3: CASSSRRLAGDPNEQFF; V: TRBV7-9; D: TRBD2; size: few; J: TRBJ2-1
DNA: TGTGCCAGCAGTAAGGGACAGGGAATGATCGGCACTGAAGCTTTCTTT; CDR3: CASSKGQGMIGTEAFF; V: TRBV6-5; D: TRBD1; size: NA; J: TRBJ1-1
DNA: TGTGCCAGCAGTGGTCCCGGACTCTGGGAGCAGTTCTTC; CDR3: CASSGPGLWEQFF; V: TRBV25-1; D: NA; size: once; J: TRBJ2-1
DNA: TGTGCCACCAGCAGTTCCTCTGGGGTCAGCGGGAGGGTGAATGAGCAGTTCTTC; CDR3: CATSSSSGVSGRVNEQFF; V: TRBV15; D: TRBD2; size: many; J: TRBJ2-1
DNA: TGCAGCGTCCGCCCGGGAGAGACCCAGTACTTC; CDR3: CSVRPGETQYF; V: TRBV29-1; D: NA; size: many; J: TRBJ2-5
DNA: TGTGCCTGGAGTGTGGCGACAGGGGGCCAAGAGACCCAGTACTTC; CDR3: CAWSVATGGQETQYF; V: TRBV30; D: TRBD1; size: few; J: TRBJ2-5
DNA: TGTGCCAGCAGCTCGAGGACAGGAGGGTCCCTCCACTTT; CDR3: CASSSRTGGSLHF; V: TRBV7-9; D: TRBD1; size: many; J: TRBJ1-6
DNA: TGTGCCTGGACGAGGGATAACGCTGGGGCCAACGTCCTGACTTTC; CDR3: CAWTRDNAGANVLTF; V: TRBV30; D: NA; size: NA; J: TRBJ2-6
DNA: TGTGCCAGCAGTTACCGGGGAGGGGCTCTCTCTGGGGCCAACGTCCTGACTTTC; CDR3: CASSYRGGALSGANVLTF; V: TRBV6-5; D: TRBD2; size: few; J: TRBJ2-6
DNA: TGCAGTGCTTCTCAGGGCCGGGATGAAAAACTGTTTTTT; CDR3: CSASQGRDEKLFF; V: TRBV20-1; D: NA; size: NA; J: TRBJ1-4
DNA: TGTGCCACCGAGAGATACACCACAGATACGCAGTATTTT; CDR3: CATERYTTDTQYF; V: TRBV7-2; D: NA; size: few; J: TRBJ2-3
DNA: TGTGCCAGCAGTTTATATGTAGGACTAGCGGGGACGGGTACTGAGCAGTTCTTC; CDR3: CASSLYVGLAGTGTEQFF; V: TRBV12-3/TRBV12-4; D: TRBD2; size: NA; J: TRBJ2-1
DNA: TGCAGTGCCCCACGTAGCGGGAGAGGCAATGAGCAGTTCTTC; CDR3: CSAPRSGRGNEQFF; V: TRBV20-1; D: TRBD2; size: many; J: TRBJ2-1
DNA: TGCGCCAGCGGTAATTCGCAGGAAGATGAAAAACTGTTTTTT; CDR3: CASGNSQEDEKLFF; V: TRBV10-2; D: NA; size: NA; J: TRBJ1-4
DNA: TGCGCCAGCAGGCCCGACCCCCGAGATACGCAGTATTTT; CDR3: CASRPDPRDTQYF; V: TRBV5-1; D: NA; size: many; J: TRBJ2-3
DNA: TGCGCCAGCAATGATTTCAGCGGGGAGCAGTACTTC; CDR3: CASNDFSGEQYF; V: TRBV5-1; D: NA; size: few; J: TRBJ2-7
DNA: TGTGCCAGCAGCCCACCTAGGGGGACAGGTGACTATGGCTACACCTTC; CDR3: CASSPPRGTGDYGYTF; V: TRBV7-9; D: TRBD1; size: many; J: TRBJ1-2
DNA: TGCGCCAGCAGCCCTTCTTTGAGCTCCTACAATGAGCAGTTCTTC; CDR3: CASSPSLSSYNEQFF; V: TRBV5-1; D: NA; size: many; J: TRBJ2-1
DNA: TGTGCCAGCACTGGGGAAACCAAAAAACTGTTTTTT; CDR3: CASTGETKKLFF; V: TRBV2; D: NA; size: few; J: TRBJ1-4
DNA: TGTGCCAGCAGCGCCCGGGCCCTGGGCACAGATACGCAGTATTTT; CDR3: CASSARALGTDTQYF; V: TRBV9; D: NA; size: many; J: TRBJ2-3
DNA: TGCGCCAGCAGCAGGGATGGACAGGGATTAGGAAACACCATATATTTT; CDR3: CASSRDGQGLGNTIYF; V: TRBV5-1; D: TRBD1; size: NA; J: TRBJ1-3
DNA: TGCAGCGTTTCCCCCGGGGCAGGGGTGGGGGAGACCCAGTACTTC; CDR3: CSVSPGAGVGETQYF; V: TRBV29-1; D: NA; size: few; J: TRBJ2-5
DNA: TGCAGCGTTTCTGTAGGGGACCCCCAAGAGGCCCAGTACTTC; CDR3: CSVSVGDPQEAQYF; V: TRBV29-1; D: NA; size: NA; J: TRBJ2-5
DNA: TGCAGCGTTGTAGGGACAGGGTTCTACGAGCAGTACTTC; CDR3: CSVVGTGFYEQYF; V: TRBV29-1; D: TRBD1; size: many; J: TRBJ2-7
DNA: TGCGCCAGCAGCTTGGCCGCGGTAGGAAGCACAGATACGCAGTATTTT; CDR3: CASSLAAVGSTDTQYF; V: TRBV5-1; D: NA; size: once; J: TRBJ2-3
DNA: TGCGCCACCAAGGGACTAGCGGGACCCTACAATGAGCAGTTCTTC; CDR3: CATKGLAGPYNEQFF; V: TRBV5-1; D: TRBD2; size: NA; J: TRBJ2-1
DNA: TGTGCCAGCAGATCGGACAAGGGTTCCTACGAGCAGTACTTC; CDR3: CASRSDKGSYEQYF; V: TRBV6-5; D: NA; size: few; J: TRBJ2-7
DNA: TGTGCCAGCAGTTTTGGACGGAACATGAACACTGAAGCTTTCTTT; CDR3: CASSFGRNMNTEAFF; V: TRBV6-2/TRBV6-3; D: NA; size: NA; J: TRBJ1-1
DNA: TGTGCCAGCAATGGGGGGGGACAGGGGGCGCAGCCCCAGCATTTT; CDR3: CASNGGGQGAQPQHF; V: TRBV28; D: TRBD1; size: NA; J: TRBJ1-5
DNA: TGTGCCAGCAGCTTGGGACAGGGGGCGATGAGTCAGCCCCAGCATTTT; CDR3: CASSLGQGAMSQPQHF; V: TRBV5-5; D: TRBD1; size: many; J: TRBJ1-5
DNA: TGTGCCAGCATTCTGGGAATCAGTACGCAGTATTTT; CDR3: CASILGISTQYF; V: TRBV2; D: NA; size: few; J: TRBJ2-3